This T cell receptor beta chain was identified during a study of PD-1 blockade in mismatch repair-deficient tumors. CDR3 length: 17 residues. Germline CDR1 is MNHEY and CDR2 is SMNVEV (reference sequence). Trimming left V 0 bases short and J 1 base short, with 12 bases between. TCR sequencing covered a few patients who responded to pembrolizumab. Method: immunoSEQ multiplex PCR; TCRdb's copy keeps in-frame clones and lacks some. The data contain roughly 120,000 clones, over 60% of them seen just once; the ten biggest clones take up 4.5% to 5.5%. The sequence was collected from an adult with mismatch repair-deficient cancer. Source: peripheral blood, taken roughly 60 weeks after starting pembrolizumab. This chain links TRBV27 with TRBJ2-2, with D tentatively TRBD2 (6 bases). The CDR3 is CASSLSWGRRNTGELFF. CDR3 bases: TGTGCCAGCAGTTTATCGTGGGGGAGGAGGAACACCGGGGAGCTGTTTTTT.